The 11 T cell receptor beta chains listed next were all sequenced from one sample in a study of blood T cell repertoires in COVID-19. The table came from immunoSEQ multiplex PCR; TCRdb's copy has only in-frame clones and leaves some out. The sample yields 80,000 to 95,000 clones, roughly 79% seen once. Material: peripheral blood. The receptor source for this set is a man at least 80 years old with acute or convalescent COVID-19.

The count of this clone is one. This chain links TRBV27 with TRBJ2-7; 7 bases align to TRBD2. Germline CDR1 is MNHEY and CDR2 is SMNVEV (reference sequence). V lost 5 bases and J lost 12; bases outside the gene matches: 13. The CDR3 consists of 13 residues. CDR3 residues: CASSPRDYGVAYF. The CDR3 DNA reads TGTGCCAGCAGTCCCCGGGACTACGGGGTGGCGTACTTC.

The chain joins TRBV5-1 to TRBJ1-4, with TRBD1 as a possible D gene (6 bases). Germline V CDR1 and CDR2: SGHRS, YFSETQ. Deletions cut 4 bases from V and 7 bases from J, with 17 bases between. This CDR3 is 15 amino acids long. Here the CDR3 DNA reads TGCGCCAGCAGCCCCCTACAGGGAAGTAGTGAAAAACTGTTTTTT. It is translated as CASSPLQGSSEKLFF.

V usage is TRBV11-3 and J usage is TRBJ2-3; no clear D gene. The CDR3 extends over 16 amino acids. The V and J ends lost 1 base and 0 bases respectively, with 11 bases between them. The germline gives CDR1 SGHNT, CDR2 YENEEA. This CDR3 is CASSLGHRLSTDTQYF. For the CDR3, the DNA is TGTGCCAGCAGCTTAGGGCACAGATTAAGCACAGATACGCAGTATTTT.

V is TRBV5-1 and J is TRBJ2-1; 8 nucleotides align to TRBD1. The V gene's germline CDR1 is SGHRS and CDR2 YFSETQ. This CDR3 is built from 14 residues. The ends lost 0 bases at V and 4 bases at J; junction bases unmatched: 0. CDR3: CASSLGQGYNEQFF. CDR3 DNA sequence: TGCGCCAGCAGCTTGGGACAGGGGTACAATGAGCAGTTCTTC.

V usage is TRBV4-2 and J usage is TRBJ1-1, with D unresolved. Germline loops: CDR1 LGHNA, CDR2 YNFKEQ. V lost 4 bases and J lost 6, with 9 bases in between. The CDR3 extends over 12 amino acids. CDR3 DNA sequence: TGTGCCAGCAGCCTCCAAACAGCTGAAGCTTTCTTT. It is translated as CASSLQTAEAFF.

This clone came up once. J is TRBJ2-3 and V is TRBV6-5; TRBD1 matches 7 bases. Germline CDR1 and CDR2: MNHEY and SVGAGI. The CDR3 totals 16 residues. Trimming removed 1 base from V and 2 bases from J; junction bases left unmatched: 6. The CDR3 sequence is CASSYFTGVTTDTQYF. CDR3 nucleotides: TGTGCCAGCAGTTACTTCACAGGGGTTACCACAGATACGCAGTATTTT.

For the CDR3, the DNA is TGTGCCAGCAGTCCAGCGGATGGGAGAGATGAGCAGTTCTTC. Translation gives CASSPADGRDEQFF. The chain employs TRBV28 and TRBJ2-1, with D possibly being TRBD2 (5 bases). The germline V gene has CDR1 MDHEN and CDR2 SYDVKM. The CDR3 contains 14 residues. The V gene lost 5 bases and the J gene lost 8 bases, with 16 bases spanning the gap.

The chain joins TRBV4-2 to TRBJ1-2; 9 positions match TRBD1. The V segment lost 1 base and the J segment 6 bases; nucleotides outside the gene matches: 6. CDR1 is LGHNA and CDR2 is YNFKEQ in the germline V gene. The CDR3 has 15 residues. In DNA, the CDR3 is TGTGCCAGCAGCCAAGGACAGGGGGACGGAGATGGCTACACCTTC. Protein product: CASSQGQGDGDGYTF.

V and J are TRBV6-5 and TRBJ2-3; 11 nucleotides align to TRBD2. Trimming removed 10 bases from V and 3 bases from J; junction bases left unmatched: 6. CDR1 MNHEY and CDR2 SVGAGI come from the germline V gene. CDR3 length: 14 amino acids. As DNA, the CDR3 is TGTGCCACCGTAGCGGGAGGGCCTACAGATACGCAGTATTTT. It translates to CATVAGGPTDTQYF.

The V call is TRBV5-1, the J call TRBJ1-5, with 8 bases aligning to TRBD1. There are 13 residues in the CDR3. With 4 bases clipped from V and 5 bases from J, the junction kept 2 bases outside the gene matches. Germline values: CDR1 SGHRS, CDR2 YFSETQ. The CDR3 loop reads CASSKDRDQPQHF. CDR3 nucleotides: TGCGCCAGCAGCAAGGACAGGGATCAGCCCCAGCATTTT. The variable domain in full, with the rest retrieved from reference TRBV5-1 and TRBJ1-5, is KAGVTQTPRYLIKTRGQQVTLSCSPISGHRSVSWYQQTPGQGLQFLFEYFSETQRNKGNFPGRFSGRQFSNSRSEMNVSTLELGDSALYLCASSKDRDQPQHFGDGTRLSIL.

The V call is TRBV28, the J call TRBJ1-4, with D uncertain. V lost 6 bases to trimming and J lost 2 bases, with 4 bases between them. Per the germline V gene, CDR1 is MDHEN and CDR2 is SYDVKM. This CDR3 comprises 12 residues. The CDR3 nucleotides read TGTGCCAGCAGGTCGACTAATGAAAAACTGTTTTTT. Amino acids: CASRSTNEKLFF.